This TCR beta chain was retrieved from a study of cytomegalovirus exposure and HLA in healthy donors. A note on this clone: Antigen unknown.

Study observations and caveats: It was shown in a later analysis that HLA-associated TCR beta chains were more clonally expanded than other, equally common chains. Earlier analysis found most TCR beta V segments productive about 87% or about 30% of the time. In a later analysis, across HLA loci, associated TCR counts were highest for DRB1, lowest for HLA-C.

The PCR had 60 Vbeta and 13 Jbeta primers. Profiled with immunoSEQ multiplex PCR; TCRdb holds only in-frame clones, not every one. This table holds approximately 130,000 clones, over 65% found once. Input material: PBMCs. The TCR originated in a female donor in good health and CMV-seropositive.

The CDR3 DNA sequence: TGTGCCAGCAGCTTCTCTAGCGCGAGCTCCTACGAGCAGTACTTC. It translates to CASSFSSASSYEQYF. The chain joins TRBV7-8 to TRBJ2-7, with a possible D match to TRBD2 (6 bases). Germline V gene sequence: CDR1 SGHVS, CDR2 FQNEAQ. The V gene lost 3 bases and the J gene lost 0 bases, with 12 bases spanning the gap. The CDR3 is made up of 15 amino acids.